The 26 T cell receptor beta chains presented below share a single source sample, sequenced in a study of blood T cell repertoires in COVID-19. Sequenced by immunoSEQ multiplex PCR; TCRdb stores in-frame clones only, minus some. The repertoire holds 150,000 to 200,000 clones, with about 90% as singletons. The sequenced material came from PBMCs or T cells enriched from blood (not recorded which). These receptors came from a human donor with acute COVID-19. The donor label of this sample is uncertain.

About this clone itself: Distinct nucleotide sequences in the sample also encode this CDR3. The V and J genes are TRBV19 and TRBJ1-5, with 7 bases aligning to TRBD1. V dropped 0 bases and J dropped 6; count of bases not matched to a gene: 5. From germline, CDR1 is LNHDA and CDR2 SQIVND (reference sequence). This CDR3 region has 15 residues. CDR3 residues: CASSIDWAGGQPQHF. The CDR3 coding sequence is TGTGCCAGTAGTATAGATTGGGCAGGGGGTCAGCCCCAGCATTTT.

The chain joins TRBV23-1 to TRBJ2-7; D is uncertain. TRBV23-1 is noted as an ORF with a role that remains uncertain. The ends were cut back, 2 bases at V and 5 bases at J, with 7 bases in the middle. This CDR3 spans 12 amino acids. The CDR3 region has the DNA TGCGCCAGCAGTCAACCATCAGACGAGCAGTACTTC. The encoded protein is CASSQPSDEQYF.

The gene calls are TRBV20-1 and TRBJ1-2; unclear D gene. This CDR3 has 10 residues. The germline CDR1 and CDR2 sequences are DFQATT and SNEGSKA (reference sequence). V lost 6 bases and J 3 bases, leaving 5 bases between the germline ends. For the CDR3, the DNA is TGCAGTGCCAGCGACTATGGCTACACCTTC. Translation: CSASDYGYTF.

The V and J genes are TRBV30 and TRBJ2-1; TRBD2 matches at 8 bases. Trimming cost V 5 bases and J 2 bases; bases outside gene matches: 5. The germline CDR1 and CDR2 sequences are GTSNPN and SVGIG (reference sequence). CDR3 length: 14 residues. CDR3 in DNA: TGTGCCTGGCATGCGGGGGGCACCTACAATGAGCAGTTCTTC. Its protein product is CAWHAGGTYNEQFF.

The chain has TRBV5-1 and TRBJ2-2; 8 nucleotides match TRBD1. The CDR3 consists of 16 residues. CDR1 and CDR2 (germline): SGHRS, YFSETQ. With 3 bases clipped from V and 7 bases from J, the junction kept 11 bases outside the gene matches. CDR3 nucleotides: TGCGCCAGCAGCTCGAGCTCGACAGGGGCAGGCGGGGAGCTGTTTTTT. Amino acid sequence: CASSSSSTGAGGELFF.

The chain is built from TRBV7-2 and TRBJ2-7, with D possibly matching TRBD1 (6 bases). Trimming left V 1 base short and J 0 bases short, with 10 bases between. Germline V lookup: CDR1 SGHTA, CDR2 FQGNSA. CDR3 length: 15 residues. The CDR3 DNA reads as TGTGCCAGCAGCTTAGGACAGGTACCCTCCTACGAGCAGTACTTC. It codes for CASSLGQVPSYEQYF.

The V call is TRBV4-1, the J call TRBJ1-6; 9 bases are shared with TRBD1. This CDR3 is 17 amino acids long. V lost 4 bases and J lost 10; bases outside the gene matches: 14. Germline V gene lookup returns CDR1 MGHRA and CDR2 YSYEKL. CDR3 sequence (DNA): TGCGCCAGCAGCCTCTATGGCCCACAGGGGGCGGGATCACCCCTCCACTTT. It yields the protein CASSLYGPQGAGSPLHF.

A few counts support this clone. The CDR3 loop reads CASRRGLLNYTF. The CDR3, as DNA: TGTGCCAGCAGGCGCGGACTGCTGAACTACACCTTC. The chain has TRBV12-3 or TRBV12-4 and TRBJ1-2; no clear D. This CDR3 region has 12 residues. Trimming took 6 bases from V and 10 from J, leaving 15 bases between them.

The gene calls are TRBV19 and TRBJ2-6, with D perhaps matching TRBD1 (5 bases). This CDR3 comprises 16 residues. CDR1 LNHDA and CDR2 SQIVND come from the germline V gene (reference sequence). With 3 bases removed from V and 0 bases from J, the gap between germline ends came to 9 bases. CDR3 loop: CASSIGADSGANVLTF. The CDR3 DNA reads as TGTGCCAGTAGTATTGGGGCAGACTCTGGGGCCAACGTCCTGACTTTC.

The V gene is TRBV6-5, the J gene TRBJ1-1, with TRBD1 identical over 7 bases. After removal of 6 bases from V and 4 bases from J, the junction contained 11 bases not matched to a gene. CDR3 length: 15 amino acids. Per the germline V gene, CDR1 is MNHEY and CDR2 is SVGAGI. CDR3 in DNA: TGTGCCAGCAGCGGACAGGTTTCAGCGGTCACTGAAGCTTTCTTT. This translates into CASSGQVSAVTEAFF.

The chain is built from TRBV10-2 and TRBJ2-7, with TRBD1 matching 9 bases. CDR1 and CDR2 (germline): WSHSY, SAAADI. The length of the CDR3 is 13 residues. Germline trimming cut 7 bases from V and 1 base from J; bases unmatched to any gene: 2. CDR3 nucleotides: TGCGCCAGCAAGACAGGGGGATCCTACGAGCAGTACTTC. Its protein is CASKTGGSYEQYF.

The rearrangement links TRBV19 to TRBJ1-5; no clear D gene. CDR1 is LNHDA and CDR2 is SQIVND in the germline V gene (reference sequence). The CDR3 runs 15 residues. V dropped 3 bases and J dropped 0 bases, with 9 bases sitting between them. CDR3 sequence (DNA): TGTGCCAGTAGTATCCCACACGTTAGCAATCAGCCCCAGCATTTT. This codes for CASSIPHVSNQPQHF. Full variable domain (rest looked up from reference TRBV19 and TRBJ1-5): DGGITQSPKYLFRKEGQNVTLSCEQNLNHDAMYWYRQDPGQGLRLIYYSQIVNDFQKGDIAEGYSVSREKKESFPLTVTSAQKNPTAFYLCASSIPHVSNQPQHFGDGTRLSIL.

This clone showed up just a few times. V and J are TRBV30 and TRBJ1-5; D remains ambiguous. Deletions cut 3 bases from V and 0 bases from J, with 9 bases between. This CDR3 spans 14 amino acids. Germline loops: CDR1 GTSNPN, CDR2 SVGIG (reference sequence). DNA for the CDR3: TGTGCCTGGAGCGTGAGGTATAGCAATCAGCCCCAGCATTTT. Encoded protein: CAWSVRYSNQPQHF.

The chain joins TRBV4-1 to TRBJ2-1, with TRBD2 as a possible D gene (5 bases). V lost 4 bases and J lost 13, with 11 bases in between. This CDR3 is 11 amino acids long. Germline V gene data show CDR1 as MGHRA and CDR2 as YSYEKL. The CDR3 region is CASSLAGIQFF. CDR3 nucleotides: TGCGCCAGCAGCCTCGCCGGGATACAGTTCTTC.

This chain's CDR3 is CASSLGGMYSEKLFF. CDR3 DNA sequence: TGTGCCAGCAGCTTAGGAGGGATGTATTCGGAAAAACTGTTTTTT. This sequence joins TRBV7-9 and TRBJ1-4; D is ambiguous. CDR3 size: 15 residues. The germline CDR1 and CDR2 sequences are SEHNR and FQNEAQ (reference sequence). V lost 1 base, J lost 8 bases, and 14 bases lay in between.

The rearrangement uses TRBV19 and TRBJ2-2, with 7 bases fitting TRBD2. CDR3 length equals 16 residues. J lost 4 bases, V lost 7 bases, and 12 bases had no gene match. Germline CDR1 and CDR2: LNHDA and SQIVND (reference sequence). CDR3 sequence: CASKLKVGGFTGELFF. The CDR3, as DNA: TGTGCCAGTAAACTAAAGGTCGGGGGGTTCACCGGGGAGCTGTTTTTT.

The chain employs TRBV5-8 and TRBJ2-1; tentative D call: TRBD1 (5 bases). The CDR3 runs 17 residues. V was pared by 0 bases and J by 0 bases, with 13 bases between. Looked up from germline, CDR1 is SGHTS and CDR2 is YDEGEE. The CDR3 reads CASSLGRPGNSYNEQFF. The CDR3 DNA is TGTGCCAGCAGCTTGGGGCGCCCAGGGAACTCCTACAATGAGCAGTTCTTC.

The count of this clone is one. The CDR3 DNA is TGTGCCACATACCATCCACAGGGTAGAAACTATGGCTACACCTTC. Its translation: CATYHPQGRNYGYTF. V usage is TRBV19 and J usage is TRBJ1-2; D may be TRBD1 (6 bases). The CDR3 covers 15 residues. From germline, CDR1 is LNHDA and CDR2 SQIVND (reference sequence). Trimming removed 10 bases from V and 2 bases from J, with 20 bases in between.

The rearrangement joins TRBV4-2 to TRBJ2-1, with a possible D match to TRBD2 (6 bases). Looked up from germline, CDR1 is LGHNA and CDR2 is YNFKEQ. Between the trimmed V and J ends, which lost 1 base and 1 base, there was a span of 11 bases. The CDR3 loop spans 16 amino acids. The CDR3 here is CASSQARRGSYNEQFF. For the CDR3, the DNA is TGTGCCAGCAGCCAAGCCAGGAGGGGATCCTACAATGAGCAGTTCTTC.

V is TRBV7-9 and J is TRBJ1-1; D remains ambiguous. V was shortened by 1 base and J by 6 bases, with 12 bases between the two germline ends. The CDR3 runs to 14 residues. Germline V CDR1 and CDR2: SEHNR, FQNEAQ (reference sequence). CDR3: CASSLVGGFAEAFF. CDR3 coding DNA: TGTGCCAGCAGCTTAGTAGGAGGGTTTGCTGAAGCTTTCTTT.

The gene calls are TRBV7-9 and TRBJ2-4, with 12 bases that match TRBD1. CDR3 length: 18 amino acids. J gave up 0 bases and V 4 bases, and 7 bases lay outside the gene matches. Germline assignment: CDR1 SEHNR and CDR2 FQNEAQ (reference sequence). The DNA for the CDR3 is TGTGCCAGCAGCTCGGGACAGGGGGCCACGCTAGCCAAAAACATTCAGTACTTC. It translates to CASSSGQGATLAKNIQYF.

In this sample, this clone turned up a few times. The rearrangement links TRBV4-1 to TRBJ1-3, with TRBD1 matching 9 bases. The CDR3 loop spans 15 amino acids. Germline V gene sequence: CDR1 MGHRA, CDR2 YSYEKL. Germline trimming cut 1 base from V and 3 bases from J; bases unmatched to any gene: 1. The CDR3 sequence is CASSQATGGGNTIYF. In DNA, the CDR3 is TGCGCCAGCAGCCAAGCGACAGGGGGTGGAAACACCATATATTTT.

V is TRBV27 and J is TRBJ1-1, with a possible D match to TRBD1 (6 bases). The germline V gene encodes CDR1 MNHEY and CDR2 SMNVEV (reference sequence). Trimming left V 2 bases short and J 4 bases short, with 17 bases between. This CDR3 is 16 amino acids long. The CDR3 sequence is CASSLLSGTWGTEAFF. The CDR3 nucleotides are TGTGCCAGCAGTTTACTCTCCGGGACATGGGGCACTGAAGCTTTCTTT.

This rearrangement joins TRBV20-1 to TRBJ2-5; D gene unclear. The CDR3 covers 11 residues. Germline CDR1 is DFQATT and CDR2 is SNEGSKA (reference sequence). V lost 2 bases and J lost 3, with 4 bases in between. CDR3 residues: CSARTEETQYF. CDR3 in DNA: TGCAGTGCTAGAACAGAAGAGACCCAGTACTTC.

The gene calls are TRBV5-1 and TRBJ1-6; the match to TRBD1 covers 8 bases. V was pared by 4 bases and J by 7 bases, with 4 bases of the junction left unmatched. CDR1 and CDR2 from the germline V gene are SGHRS and YFSETQ. This CDR3 contains 14 residues. CDR3 loop: CASSTRQGNSPLHF. CDR3 DNA sequence: TGCGCCAGCAGCACACGACAGGGGAATTCACCCCTCCACTTT. The full variable domain, completed using reference TRBV5-1 and TRBJ1-6, is KAGVTQTPRYLIKTRGQQVTLSCSPISGHRSVSWYQQTPGQGLQFLFEYFSETQRNKGNFPGRFSGRQFSNSRSEMNVSTLELGDSALYLCASSTRQGNSPLHFGNGTRLTVT.

This chain uses TRBV7-2 with TRBJ1-5; the D gene is possibly TRBD1 (6 bases). CDR1 and CDR2 (germline): SGHTA, FQGNSA. Trimming took 5 bases from V and 1 from J, leaving 15 bases between them. This CDR3 has 16 residues. In DNA form, the CDR3 reads TGTGCCAGCAGCAGGGTTTCAACAGGGAGCAATCAGCCCCAGCATTTT. This encodes CASSRVSTGSNQPQHF.